Listed here are 13 T cell receptor beta chains from one sample, sequenced in a study of cytomegalovirus exposure and HLA in healthy donors. The PCR was carried out with 60 Vbeta primers and 13 Jbeta primers. Assay used: immunoSEQ multiplex PCR; TCRdb lists only in-frame clones, some missing. The data include 190,000 or so clones; the top ten clones carry roughly 0.74%. Sequencing used PBMCs. These receptors were obtained from a boy between 10 and 17 years old in good health and CMV-seronegative.

The rearrangement links TRBV6-1 to TRBJ1-1; maybe TRBD1 (5 bases). V shed 5 bases and J shed 11 bases, with 18 bases lying between them. CDR1 and CDR2 (germline): MNHNS, SASEGT. The CDR3 runs to 13 residues. Here the CDR3 DNA reads TGTGCCAGCAGTAACCGGGACTCCCGGTGGGCTTTCTTT. Translating gives CASSNRDSRWAFF.

CDR3 region: CASRLNSGDTEAFF. Written as DNA, the CDR3 is TGTGCCAGCAGACTAAACTCAGGGGACACTGAAGCTTTCTTT. The chain has TRBV7-3 and TRBJ1-1; perhaps TRBD1 as D (6 bases). The CDR3 is 14 residues long. Germline lookup yields CDR1 SGHTA and CDR2 FQGTGA. V was shortened by 6 bases and J by 3 bases, with 14 bases between the two germline ends.

On this clone itself: In this CDR3 the conserved last residue, phenylalanine or tryptophan, is missing, so a read error is likely. The rearrangement uses TRBV7-9 and TRBJ1-2, with TRBD1 matching over 7 bases. This CDR3 comprises 15 residues. Germline CDR1 is SEHNR and CDR2 is FQNEAQ (reference sequence). V shed 5 bases, J shed 8 bases, and the junction held 14 bases outside the gene matches. CDR3: CASSRGQAPSGGYTL. The CDR3 bases are TGTGCCAGCAGCCGAGGACAGGCTCCTTCGGGCGGCTACACCCTC.

For the CDR3, the DNA is TGCGCCAGCAGCCCGAGGACTAGCGGGGGGGACAATGAGCAGTTCTTC. Translating it yields CASSPRTSGGDNEQFF. This chain connects TRBV5-1 to TRBJ2-1, with 15 bases matching TRBD2. Germline CDR1 and CDR2: SGHRS and YFSETQ. This CDR3 region has 16 residues. J was trimmed by 5 bases and V by 4 bases; bases with no gene match: 4.

The genes are TRBV4-1 and TRBJ2-3; TRBD2 matches 8 bases. This CDR3 contains 16 residues. The V gene end was trimmed by 0 bases and the J gene end by 0 bases; junction bases not matched to a gene: 2. CDR1 is MGHRA and CDR2 is YSYEKL in the germline V gene. CDR3 DNA: TGCGCCAGCAGCCAAGATCCTAGCGGGAGCACAGATACGCAGTATTTT. Translated: CASSQDPSGSTDTQYF.

J is TRBJ1-1 and V is TRBV9; maybe TRBD1 (6 bases). Germline loops: CDR1 SGDLS, CDR2 YYNGEE. Trimming took 3 bases from V and 5 from J, leaving 17 bases between them. The CDR3 consists of 15 residues. CDR3 nucleotide sequence: TGTGCCAGCAGCGACAGGTGGGGGCTTCGAACTGAAGCTTTCTTT. Its protein is CASSDRWGLRTEAFF.

The chain's CDR3 is CASSPWDRAEQYF. The DNA of the CDR3 is TGTGCCAGCAGCCCCTGGGACAGAGCCGAGCAGTACTTC. The V and J genes are TRBV11-2 and TRBJ2-7, with TRBD1 matching over 7 bases. V trimming: 5 bases; J trimming: 6 bases; junction bases outside the gene matches: 7. This CDR3 contains 13 residues. Germline V lookup: CDR1 SGHAT, CDR2 FQNNGV.

This chain links TRBV7-9 with TRBJ2-7, with 8 bases identical to TRBD1. From germline, CDR1 is SEHNR and CDR2 FQNEAQ (reference sequence). Trimming took 8 bases from V and 5 from J; bases not matched to a gene: 5. This CDR3 is built from 12 residues. The CDR3 spells CASRTGMDEQYF. In DNA form, the CDR3 reads TGTGCCAGCCGGACAGGGATGGACGAGCAGTACTTC.

The V call is TRBV11-2, the J call TRBJ1-1; D gene uncertain. Trimming cost V 4 bases and J 0 bases, with 9 bases left between them. This CDR3 comprises 14 residues. CDR1 and CDR2 (germline): SGHAT, FQNNGV. The CDR3 here is CASSSQILNTEAFF. DNA for the CDR3: TGTGCCAGCAGCTCACAAATACTGAACACTGAAGCTTTCTTT.

The chain employs TRBV5-1 and TRBJ1-3; 7 positions agree with TRBD1. CDR1 and CDR2 from the germline V gene are SGHRS and YFSETQ. This CDR3 contains 16 residues. The V segment lost 4 bases and the J segment 0 bases; nucleotides outside the gene matches: 7. DNA of the CDR3: TGCGCCAGCAGCCCCCGGACAGGCAGCTCTGGAAACACCATATATTTT. This translates into CASSPRTGSSGNTIYF.

The CDR3 spells CATVPSRTNQPQHF. Here the CDR3 DNA reads TGTGCCACCGTCCCCAGCAGGACTAATCAGCCCCAGCATTTT. This chain connects TRBV6-1 to TRBJ1-5; D is uncertain. Looked up from germline, CDR1 is MNHNS and CDR2 is SASEGT. This CDR3 has 14 residues. V was pared by 10 bases and J by 4 bases, with 17 bases between.

The chain uses TRBV25-1 and TRBJ1-2, with D unresolved. Germline V CDR1 and CDR2: MGHDK, SYGVNS. The CDR3 totals 15 residues. V dropped 3 bases and J dropped 5 bases, with 16 bases sitting between them. CDR3 loop: CASSDATREVYGYTF. The CDR3 DNA is TGTGCCAGCAGTGACGCGACCCGGGAAGTATATGGCTACACCTTC.

V is TRBV13 and J is TRBJ2-3, with 11 bases fitting TRBD2. V shed 5 bases, J shed 2 bases, and the junction held 6 bases outside the gene matches. Germline V lookup: CDR1 PRHDT, CDR2 FYEKMQ (reference sequence). The CDR3 loop spans 16 amino acids. CDR3 nucleotides: TGTGCCAGCAGCAGCGAACTAGCGGGGGCCACAGATACGCAGTATTTT. Amino acid sequence: CASSSELAGATDTQYF.